These T cell receptor beta chains were read from a single sample in a study of T cell changes during pregnancy in multiple sclerosis. Libraries were prepared by immunoSEQ multiplex PCR; TCRdb keeps only in-frame clonotypes and omits some of them. The sample lists about 70,000 clones, over 90% seen once, with just under 0.3% in the top ten. Sequencing used CD4+ T cells from peripheral blood mononuclear cells, obtained after pregnancy. These receptors all come from a female donor with multiple sclerosis, enrolled in a pregnancy study. The CDR3 runs from the conserved cysteine through the conserved F or W. D genes are given only for firm matches. Size is omitted from some rows. Given values are once, few, many or a class for expanded clones.

D gene: -
V gene: TRBV9
J gene: TRBJ2-7
clone size: -
CDR3 DNA: TGTGCCAGCAGCGTAGGCAGCAGGGCCCCCGTTGAAGAGCAGTACTTC
CDR3 protein: CASSVGSRAPVEEQYF

D gene: -
V gene: TRBV18
J gene: TRBJ2-7
clone size: -
CDR3 DNA: TGTGCCAGCTCACCAGGGGAGGCCTACGAGCAGTACTTC
CDR3 protein: CASSPGEAYEQYF

D gene: -
V gene: TRBV4-1
J gene: TRBJ2-2
clone size: -
CDR3 DNA: TGCGCCAGCAGCCCACAGAAAGGTGGTAGCACCGGGGAGCTGTTTTTT
CDR3 protein: CASSPQKGGSTGELFF

D gene: TRBD1
V gene: TRBV7-9
J gene: TRBJ2-5
clone size: -
CDR3 DNA: TGTGCCAGCAGCTCCACAGGGGAAGAGACCCAGTACTTC
CDR3 protein: CASSSTGEETQYF

D gene: TRBD2
V gene: TRBV10-2
J gene: TRBJ2-5
clone size: once
CDR3 DNA: TGCGCCAGCAGTGGCCCCACCCAGCGGGGGGGGTACCAAGAGACCCAGTACTTC
CDR3 protein: CASSGPTQRGGYQETQYF

D gene: TRBD1
V gene: TRBV10-3
J gene: TRBJ1-2
clone size: -
CDR3 DNA: TGTGCCATCAGTGAAACAGGGGGGTTTAACTATGGCTACACCTTC
CDR3 protein: CAISETGGFNYGYTF

D gene: -
V gene: TRBV28
J gene: TRBJ2-1
clone size: -
CDR3 DNA: TGTGCCAGCAGTTCGGGACTCCACAATGAGCAGTTCTTC
CDR3 protein: CASSSGLHNEQFF

D gene: TRBD1
V gene: TRBV10-3
J gene: TRBJ2-6
clone size: -
CDR3 DNA: TGTGCCACCCAGGGGGTGGAGGCCAACGTCCTGACTTTC
CDR3 protein: CATQGVEANVLTF

D gene: -
V gene: TRBV2
J gene: TRBJ1-2
clone size: -
CDR3 DNA: TGTGCCAGCAGTGAAGACAGGGAAGGCTACACCTTC
CDR3 protein: CASSEDREGYTF

D gene: TRBD1
V gene: TRBV5-4
J gene: TRBJ2-2
clone size: -
CDR3 DNA: TGTGCCAGCAGCCTAGAAACAGGGGTCGGGGAGCTGTTTTTT
CDR3 protein: CASSLETGVGELFF

D gene: -
V gene: TRBV27
J gene: TRBJ1-4
clone size: -
CDR3 DNA: TGTGCCAGCACATACAGGGCGGATGAAAAACTGTTTTTT
CDR3 protein: CASTYRADEKLFF

D gene: TRBD1
V gene: TRBV6-6
J gene: TRBJ2-7
clone size: -
CDR3 DNA: TGTGCCAGCAGACCGGACAGGGCTCTCCCTTACGAGCAGTACTTC
CDR3 protein: CASRPDRALPYEQYF

D gene: -
V gene: TRBV20-1
J gene: TRBJ1-1
clone size: -
CDR3 DNA: TGCAGTGCCCCCACGGTCCCTGAAGCTTTCTTT
CDR3 protein: CSAPTVPEAFF

D gene: TRBD1
V gene: TRBV25-1
J gene: TRBJ2-7
clone size: -
CDR3 DNA: TGTGCCACCCCCCCCGACAGGGGGCACGAGCAGTACTTC
CDR3 protein: CATPPDRGHEQYF

D gene: -
V gene: TRBV7-3
J gene: TRBJ1-1
clone size: -
CDR3 DNA: TGTGCCAGCAGCTTAACTTTAGGGGCTAGAGCTTTCTTT
CDR3 protein: CASSLTLGARAFF

D gene: -
V gene: TRBV5-4
J gene: TRBJ1-1
clone size: once
CDR3 DNA: TGTGCCAGCAGCCTGGGAGGTAGTGCACCAAACCTGAACACTGAAGCTTTCTTT
CDR3 protein: CASSLGGSAPNLNTEAFF